This is a list of T cell receptor beta chains from one sample in a study of T-cell memory formation after mild COVID-19. In TCRdb, the 5' RACE reads were re-called with MiXCR into one record per CDR3 protein. The table shows some 600,000 distinct CDR3 sequences, with around 16% occurring only once. Sequenced material: PBMCs or a T cell subset sorted from them (not recorded which). These receptors came from an adult woman who had mild COVID-19 (a few samples of this study predate the infection). Cell type and time point are not known. Both conserved end residues are part of each CDR3. The D gene is left open where the match is weak. Not every row has a clone size; where given, it reads once, few, many or a size class.

d_call j_call clone_size v_call cdr3_length cdr3_nt cdr3_aa
TRBD1 TRBJ1-5 once TRBV7-2 13 TGTGACACCGCAGGACAGGGCAATCAGCCCCAGCATTTT CDTAGQGNQPQHF
NA TRBJ1-4 NA TRBV30 15 TGTGCCTGGCGCGCCTCCGGGACGAAGGGCGAAAAACTGTTTTTT CAWRASGTKGEKLFF
NA TRBJ2-7 NA TRBV7-9 14 TGTGCCAGCAGCTTCCAGGGAATCCTCTACGAGCAGTACTTC CASSFQGILYEQYF
NA TRBJ2-3 NA TRBV19 15 TGTGCCAGTAGTCGGGACCTCCGTAGCACAGATACGCAGTATTTT CASSRDLRSTDTQYF
NA TRBJ1-1 few TRBV24-1 13 TGTGCCACCAGGGGCGGGTCGAACACTGAAGCTTTCTTT CATRGGSNTEAFF
TRBD2 TRBJ2-7 NA TRBV3-1 17 TGTGCCAGCAGAAACCAACTAGCGGGAGGGGTTTCCTACGAGCAGTACTTC CASRNQLAGGVSYEQYF
NA TRBJ2-2 few TRBV3-1 15 TGTGCCAGCAGCCAAGCGGGCCGGAACACCGGGGAGCTGTTTTTT CASSQAGRNTGELFF
NA TRBJ1-2 NA TRBV20-1 13 TGCAGTGCCCAAACAGCTCCCACGGTCGGCTACACCTTC CSAQTAPTVGYTF
NA TRBJ2-1 NA TRBV29-1 14 TGCAGCGTTGACTTGGGGGCCATATACAATGAGCAGTTCTTC CSVDLGAIYNEQFF
NA TRBJ1-1 few TRBV4-1 16 TGCGCCAGCAGCCAAGTGTTCAGGGGCGTAAACACTGAAGCTTTCTTT CASSQVFRGVNTEAFF
TRBD1 TRBJ2-3 few TRBV3-1 18 TGTGCCAGCACCCCTACAGGGGGCATGAGGGTAGACACAGATACGCAGTATTTT CASTPTGGMRVDTDTQYF
TRBD1 TRBJ1-1 NA TRBV5-5 17 TGTGCCAGCAGCTTGGTAGGCAGGGGGCTTGACGACACTGAAGCTTTCTTT CASSLVGRGLDDTEAFF
TRBD1 TRBJ1-4 NA TRBV4-2 15 TGTGCCAGCAGGGACGGACAGGTTAGCGGTGAAAAACTGTTTTTT CASRDGQVSGEKLFF
NA TRBJ2-3 few TRBV6-1 17 TGTGCCAGCGCGAAAAGTTGGGGCAGGGAGAATGCAGATACGCAGTATTTT CASAKSWGRENADTQYF
NA TRBJ2-4 NA TRBV18 16 TGTGCCAGCTCACCTCTCTCCACGAGAGGGGAAAACATTCAGTACTTC CASSPLSTRGENIQYF
TRBD1 TRBJ1-2 NA TRBV5-1 14 TGCGCCAGCAGCCTACCGGACAGGACCTATGGCTACACCTTC CASSLPDRTYGYTF
NA TRBJ2-5 NA TRBV6-1 14 TGTGCCAGCAGTGGAGGCAGGGGTTCCGGGACCCAGTACTTC CASSGGRGSGTQYF
NA TRBJ1-1 NA TRBV12-3/TRBV12-4 14 TGTGCCAGCAGTGAGCCAGGCTGGAACACTGAAGCTTTCTTT CASSEPGWNTEAFF
TRBD2 TRBJ2-1 few TRBV24-1 17 TGTGCCACCAGTGATTCGCGGGGACTAGCCGATCTCAATGAGCAGTTCTTC CATSDSRGLADLNEQFF
TRBD2 TRBJ2-5 many TRBV5-1 16 TGCGCCAGCAGCTTGGTCCCTAGCGGGACCCAAGAGACCCAGTACTTC CASSLVPSGTQETQYF
TRBD1 TRBJ1-1 few TRBV6-1 19 TGTGCCAGCAGTGAATTAAGGCGAGACAGGGGTAGAGTACGGGGTGAAGCTTTCTTT CASSELRRDRGRVRGEAFF
NA TRBJ2-6 many TRBV18 14 TGTGCCAGCTCGTCGGAGGCTGGGGCCAACGTCCTGACTTTC CASSSEAGANVLTF
NA TRBJ1-1 few TRBV27 18 TGTGCCAGCAGTTCCCTACAGGGCCTGGGGGACATGAACACTGAAGCTTTCTTT CASSSLQGLGDMNTEAFF
NA TRBJ2-2 few TRBV7-6 14 TGTGCCAGCAGCTCTGGACGCCACCCCGGGGAGCTGTTTTTT CASSSGRHPGELFF
NA TRBJ1-4 NA TRBV3-1 16 TGTGCCAGCAGCCAAGATCCAGTCGGAGGTAATGAAAAACTGTTTTTT CASSQDPVGGNEKLFF
NA TRBJ1-1 NA TRBV3-1 15 TGTGCCAGCAGTCTCTCTGGCGCAGCGAACACTGAAGCTTTCTTT CASSLSGAANTEAFF
NA TRBJ1-1 NA TRBV25-1 13 TGTGCCAGCAGTGAAAGAACCGGGACTGAAGCTTTCTTT CASSERTGTEAFF
TRBD1 TRBJ1-2 few TRBV29-1 14 TGCAGCGTTGACTCGACAGGGATCGGCTATGGCTACACCTTC CSVDSTGIGYGYTF
TRBD1 TRBJ2-6 NA TRBV12-3/TRBV12-4 18 TGTGCCAGCAGTTTGTCGGGACAGGCGCCTTCTGGGGCCAACGTCCTGACTTTC CASSLSGQAPSGANVLTF
NA TRBJ1-5 NA TRBV30 12 TGTGCCTGGGGACAGAGTAATCAGCCCCAGCATTTT CAWGQSNQPQHF
NA TRBJ2-1 NA TRBV12-3/TRBV12-4 14 TGTGCCAGCAGTTTAACCACTAGCTTTAATGAGCAGTTCTTC CASSLTTSFNEQFF
TRBD2 TRBJ2-3 few TRBV6-2/TRBV6-3 14 TGTGCCAGCACCCCGGGACTAGCCACAGATACGCAGTATTTT CASTPGLATDTQYF
TRBD1 TRBJ1-1 few TRBV12-3/TRBV12-4 15 TGTGCCAGCAGTTCCGGGACAGTAATGAACACTGAAGCTTTCTTT CASSSGTVMNTEAFF
NA TRBJ1-2 few TRBV30 13 TGTGCCTGGAGTGTAGCCCCCGGTCAGCCCTACACCTTC CAWSVAPGQPYTF
NA TRBJ2-1 few TRBV11-3 16 TGTGCCAGCTCCCAAAGGCTTCGCCCCACAGGGAATGAGCAGTTCTTC CASSQRLRPTGNEQFF
NA TRBJ1-2 NA TRBV20-1 16 TGCAGTGCTAGAGATCGGGGGGTACAGGAAAACTATGGCTACACCTTC CSARDRGVQENYGYTF
NA TRBJ1-2 few TRBV6-5 13 TGTGCCAGCAGTTACACGGCGGGATTTGGCTACACCTTC CASSYTAGFGYTF
TRBD2 TRBJ2-7 many TRBV2 13 TGTGCCAGCAATGGCGGGGGTTTATACGAGCAGTACTTC CASNGGGLYEQYF
TRBD2 TRBJ2-7 NA TRBV4-1 15 TGCGCCAGCAGCCAGGCGGGAGGGGTCGGCTACGAGCAGTACTTC CASSQAGGVGYEQYF
NA TRBJ1-1 NA TRBV5-1 15 TGCGCCAGCAGTCAAGGGGGGGTCAGGGACACTGAAGCTTTCTTT CASSQGGVRDTEAFF
TRBD1 TRBJ2-5 few TRBV15 14 TGTGCCACCAGCAGAGTGGACAGGCAAGAGACCCAGTACTTC CATSRVDRQETQYF
NA TRBJ1-1 NA TRBV15 14 TGTGCCACCAGCAGGGAATACAGGGACACTGAAGCTTTCTTT CATSREYRDTEAFF
TRBD2 TRBJ2-3 few TRBV18 17 TGTGCCAGCTCACCACTCCCGTTTAGCGGGGTCACAGATACGCAGTATTTT CASSPLPFSGVTDTQYF
NA TRBJ2-7 NA TRBV27 13 TGTGCCAGCAACTTGCACCGTGGGCACGAGCAGTACTTC CASNLHRGHEQYF
NA TRBJ2-1 many TRBV9 14 TGTGCCAGCGGGGCGATGGCAGGATCGGATGAGCAGTTCTTC CASGAMAGSDEQFF
NA TRBJ1-1 NA TRBV5-1 14 TGCGCCAGCAGCTTGGTACAGCCGGGCACTGAAGCTTTCTTT CASSLVQPGTEAFF
NA TRBJ2-1 NA TRBV3-1 17 TGTGCCAGCAGCGAGGGAGGGCGGGGGCGGCTCTACAATGAGCAGTTCTTC CASSEGGRGRLYNEQFF
TRBD1 TRBJ1-2 NA TRBV12-3/TRBV12-4 14 TGTGCCAGCAGTCACACAGGGGGGTTAGGTGGCTACACCTTC CASSHTGGLGGYTF
NA TRBJ1-2 NA TRBV5-1 14 TGCGCCAGCAGCTGGACCCAGGGGAGCTATGGCTACACCTTC CASSWTQGSYGYTF
TRBD1 TRBJ2-3 NA TRBV2 18 TGTGCCAGCAGTGAGGACAACCGGGACAGGGGAACTAGGGATACGCAGTATTTT CASSEDNRDRGTRDTQYF
TRBD1 TRBJ2-3 few TRBV9 16 TGTGCCAGCACTCGTAGGGGACAGGGCGCGGAAGATACGCAGTATTTT CASTRRGQGAEDTQYF
TRBD2 TRBJ2-5 few TRBV5-1 17 TGCGCCAGCAGCTTGCAACCTAGCGGGGGGTCTCGGGAGACCCAGTACTTC CASSLQPSGGSRETQYF
NA TRBJ2-7 NA TRBV15 15 TGTGCCACCAGCAGAGACGGCACAACCTCCTACGAGCAGTACTTC CATSRDGTTSYEQYF
TRBD1 TRBJ2-7 NA TRBV5-1 14 TGCGCCAGCAGCCCCCGGACAGGGAACTACGAGCAGTACTTC CASSPRTGNYEQYF
TRBD2 TRBJ2-3 few TRBV4-2 17 TGTGCCAGCAGCCAAGTGCTAGCGGGGGGTTACACAGATACGCAGTATTTT CASSQVLAGGYTDTQYF
NA TRBJ1-1 many TRBV5-1 12 TGCGCCAGCAGCTTGGACCACACTGAAGCTTTCTTT CASSLDHTEAFF
NA TRBJ2-7 few TRBV7-9 15 TGTGCCAGCAGCTTAGGACGTGGGGCGTTCTACGAGCAGTACTTC CASSLGRGAFYEQYF
NA TRBJ2-2 few TRBV12-3/TRBV12-4 14 TGTGCCAGCAGTTTTCCGGGTAACACCGGGGAGCTGTTTTTT CASSFPGNTGELFF